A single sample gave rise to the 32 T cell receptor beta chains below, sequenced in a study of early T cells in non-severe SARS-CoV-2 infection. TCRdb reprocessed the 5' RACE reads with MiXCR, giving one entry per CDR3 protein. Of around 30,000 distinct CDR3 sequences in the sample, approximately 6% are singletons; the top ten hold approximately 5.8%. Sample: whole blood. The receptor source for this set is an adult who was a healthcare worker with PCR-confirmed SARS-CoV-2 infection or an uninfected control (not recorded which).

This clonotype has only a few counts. As DNA, the CDR3 is TGCGCCAGCAGGCGGACAGGGGATAGGAGAAATGAGCAGTTCTTC. It is translated as CASRRTGDRRNEQFF. This chain uses TRBV5-1 with TRBJ2-1, with 9 bases lining up with TRBD1. The CDR3 contains 15 residues. J gave up 7 bases and V 5 bases, and 10 bases lay outside the gene matches. The germline V gene has CDR1 SGHRS and CDR2 YFSETQ.

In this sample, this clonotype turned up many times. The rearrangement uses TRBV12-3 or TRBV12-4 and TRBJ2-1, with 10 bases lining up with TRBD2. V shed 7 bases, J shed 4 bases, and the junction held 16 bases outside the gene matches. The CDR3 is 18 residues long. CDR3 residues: CASTKGPSGSPLYNEQFF. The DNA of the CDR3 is TGTGCCAGCACCAAAGGTCCTAGCGGGAGTCCCCTATACAATGAGCAGTTCTTC.

This CDR3 is CASSRGGSYGYTF. The CDR3 DNA sequence: TGCGCCAGCAGCAGGGGCGGGAGCTATGGCTACACCTTC. V usage is TRBV10-1 and J usage is TRBJ1-2; maybe TRBD1 (6 bases). CDR3 size: 13 residues. Germline-derived CDR1 and CDR2 are WNHNN and SYGVQD (reference sequence). Between the trimmed V and J ends, which lost 6 bases and 4 bases, there was a span of 12 bases.

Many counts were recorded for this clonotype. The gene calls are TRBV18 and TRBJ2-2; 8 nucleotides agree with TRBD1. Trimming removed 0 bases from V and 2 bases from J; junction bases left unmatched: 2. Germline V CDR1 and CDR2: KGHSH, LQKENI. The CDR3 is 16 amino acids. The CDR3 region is CASSPPGTGNTGELFF. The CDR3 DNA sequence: TGTGCCAGCTCACCACCCGGGACAGGCAACACCGGGGAGCTGTTTTTT.

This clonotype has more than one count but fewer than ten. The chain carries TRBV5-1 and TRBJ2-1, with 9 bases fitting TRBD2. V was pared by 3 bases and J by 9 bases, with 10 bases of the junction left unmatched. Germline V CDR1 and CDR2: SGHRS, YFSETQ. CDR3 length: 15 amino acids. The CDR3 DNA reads TGCGCCAGCAGCTCCGGTAGCGGGAGTGTCCGTGAGCAGTTCTTC. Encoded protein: CASSSGSGSVREQFF.

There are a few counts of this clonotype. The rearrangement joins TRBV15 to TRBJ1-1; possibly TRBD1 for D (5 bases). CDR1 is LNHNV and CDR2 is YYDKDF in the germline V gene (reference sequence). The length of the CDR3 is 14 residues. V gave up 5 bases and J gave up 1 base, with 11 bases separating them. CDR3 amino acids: CATSHGGANTEAFF. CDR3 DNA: TGTGCCACCAGCCACGGAGGGGCGAACACTGAAGCTTTCTTT.

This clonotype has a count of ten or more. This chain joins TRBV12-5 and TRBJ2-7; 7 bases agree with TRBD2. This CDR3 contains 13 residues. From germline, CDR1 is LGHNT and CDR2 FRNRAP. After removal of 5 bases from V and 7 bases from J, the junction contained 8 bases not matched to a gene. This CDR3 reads CASGHGTKGEQYF. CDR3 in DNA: TGTGCTAGTGGTCACGGGACTAAAGGAGAGCAGTACTTC.

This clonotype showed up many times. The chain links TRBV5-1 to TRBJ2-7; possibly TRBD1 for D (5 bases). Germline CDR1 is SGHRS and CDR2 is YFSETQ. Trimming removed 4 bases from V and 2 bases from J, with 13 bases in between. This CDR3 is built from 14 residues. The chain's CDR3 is CASSLVDSAYEQYF. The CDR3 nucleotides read TGCGCCAGCAGCCTGGTAGACAGCGCCTACGAGCAGTACTTC.

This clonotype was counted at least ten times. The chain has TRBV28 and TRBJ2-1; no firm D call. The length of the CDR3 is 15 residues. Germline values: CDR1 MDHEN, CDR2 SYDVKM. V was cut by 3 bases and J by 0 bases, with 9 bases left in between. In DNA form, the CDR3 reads TGTGCCAGCAGTTTCTCGGGCCCCTCCTACAATGAGCAGTTCTTC. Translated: CASSFSGPSYNEQFF.

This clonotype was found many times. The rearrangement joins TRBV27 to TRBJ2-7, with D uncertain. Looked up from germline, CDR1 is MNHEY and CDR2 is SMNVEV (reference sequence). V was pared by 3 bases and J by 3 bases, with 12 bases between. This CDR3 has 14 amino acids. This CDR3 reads CASSFGVDRYEQYF. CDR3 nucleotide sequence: TGTGCCAGCAGTTTTGGGGTGGACCGCTACGAGCAGTACTTC.

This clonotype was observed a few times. The CDR3 nucleotides read TGTGCCAGCAGTTTAGGGGCGTATGAGCAGTTCTTC. Translation gives CASSLGAYEQFF. The gene calls are TRBV12-3 or TRBV12-4 and TRBJ2-1; D is undetermined. The V and J ends lost 1 base and 8 bases respectively, with 6 bases between them. This CDR3 is 12 amino acids long.

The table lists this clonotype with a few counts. CDR3 sequence (DNA): TGTGCCAGCAGCTCCGGTGCCGGGGGGATGAACACTGAAGCTTTCTTT. Translation gives CASSSGAGGMNTEAFF. The chain links TRBV9 to TRBJ1-1, with TRBD1 as a possible D gene (5 bases). Deletions cut 4 bases from V and 0 bases from J, with 16 bases between. CDR1 and CDR2 (germline): SGDLS, YYNGEE. The CDR3 is 16 residues long.

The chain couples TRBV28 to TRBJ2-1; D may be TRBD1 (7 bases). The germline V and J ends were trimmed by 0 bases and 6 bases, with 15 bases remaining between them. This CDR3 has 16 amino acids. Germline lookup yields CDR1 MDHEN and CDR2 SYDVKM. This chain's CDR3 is CASSLWSPGGGNEQFF. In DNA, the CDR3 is TGTGCCAGCAGTTTATGGTCCCCAGGGGGAGGCAATGAGCAGTTCTTC.

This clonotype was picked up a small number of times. CDR3 bases: TGTGCCATCAGTGAGTCGGGGACAGGGCCCTACGAGCAGTACTTC. Its protein is CAISESGTGPYEQYF. The chain links TRBV10-3 to TRBJ2-7; 9 bases match TRBD1. Germline loops: CDR1 ENHRY, CDR2 SYGVKD. After removal of 0 bases from V and 2 bases from J, the junction contained 2 bases not matched to a gene. The CDR3 has 15 residues.

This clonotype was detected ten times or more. CDR3 in amino acids: CASSHEEQETQYF. DNA for the CDR3: TGTGCCAGCAGCCATGAGGAGCAAGAGACCCAGTACTTC. The chain employs TRBV14 and TRBJ2-5; no firm D call. V was cut by 3 bases and J by 2 bases, with 7 bases left in between. The CDR3 consists of 13 residues. Germline-derived CDR1 and CDR2 are SGHDN and FVKESK.

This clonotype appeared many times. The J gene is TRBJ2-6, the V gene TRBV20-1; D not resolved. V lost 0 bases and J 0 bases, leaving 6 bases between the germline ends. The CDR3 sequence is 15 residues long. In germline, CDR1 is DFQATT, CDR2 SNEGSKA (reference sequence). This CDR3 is CSAREGGSGANVLTF. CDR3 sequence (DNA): TGCAGTGCTAGAGAGGGTGGCTCTGGGGCCAACGTCCTGACTTTC.

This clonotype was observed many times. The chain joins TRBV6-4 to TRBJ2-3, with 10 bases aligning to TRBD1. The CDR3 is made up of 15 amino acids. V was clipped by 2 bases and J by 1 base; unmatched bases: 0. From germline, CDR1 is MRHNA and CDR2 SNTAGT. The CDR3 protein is CASSDGTGGTDTQYF. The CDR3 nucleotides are TGTGCCAGCAGTGACGGGACAGGGGGCACAGATACGCAGTATTTT.

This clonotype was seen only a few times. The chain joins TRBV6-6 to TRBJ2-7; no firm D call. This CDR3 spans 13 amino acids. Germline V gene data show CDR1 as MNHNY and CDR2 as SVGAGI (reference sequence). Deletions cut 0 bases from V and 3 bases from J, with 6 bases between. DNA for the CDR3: TGTGCCAGCAGTTACTCAGGTTACTACGAGCAGTACTTC. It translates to CASSYSGYYEQYF.

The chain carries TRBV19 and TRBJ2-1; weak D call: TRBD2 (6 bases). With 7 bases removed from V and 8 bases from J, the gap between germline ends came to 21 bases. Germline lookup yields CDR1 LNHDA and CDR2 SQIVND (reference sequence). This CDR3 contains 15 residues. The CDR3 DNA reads TGTGCCAGTACCAACTGGGACTTAGGGCAAGATGAGCAGTTCTTC. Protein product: CASTNWDLGQDEQFF.

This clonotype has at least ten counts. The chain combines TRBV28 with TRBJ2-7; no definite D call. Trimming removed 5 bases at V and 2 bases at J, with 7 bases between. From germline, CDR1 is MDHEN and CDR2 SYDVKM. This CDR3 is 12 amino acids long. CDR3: CASSPEPYEQYF. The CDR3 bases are TGTGCCAGCAGTCCGGAGCCCTACGAGCAGTACTTC. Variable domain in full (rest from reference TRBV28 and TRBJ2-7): DVKVTQSSRYLVKRTGEKVFLECVQDMDHENMFWYRQDPGLGLRLIYFSYDVKMKEKGDIPEGYSVSREKKERFSLILESASTNQTSMYLCASSPEPYEQYFGPGTRLTVT.

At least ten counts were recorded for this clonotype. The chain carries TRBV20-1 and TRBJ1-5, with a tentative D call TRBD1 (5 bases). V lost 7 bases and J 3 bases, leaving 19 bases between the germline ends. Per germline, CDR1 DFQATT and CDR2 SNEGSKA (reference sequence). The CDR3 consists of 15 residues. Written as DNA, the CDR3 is TGCAGTGGGGGTGAAGACAGTTCTGTCAATCAGCCCCAGCATTTT. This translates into CSGGEDSSVNQPQHF.

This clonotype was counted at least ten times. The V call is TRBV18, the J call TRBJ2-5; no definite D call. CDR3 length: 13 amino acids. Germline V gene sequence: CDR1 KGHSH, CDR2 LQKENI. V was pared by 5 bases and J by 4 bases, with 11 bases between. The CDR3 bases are TGTGCCAGCTCAAGCCTTTCGGGAGAGACCCAGTACTTC. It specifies CASSSLSGETQYF.

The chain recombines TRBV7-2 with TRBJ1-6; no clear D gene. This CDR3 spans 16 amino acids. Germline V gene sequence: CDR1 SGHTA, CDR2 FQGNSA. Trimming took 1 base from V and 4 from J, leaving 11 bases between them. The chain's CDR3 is CASSLGTAGYNSPLHF. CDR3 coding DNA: TGTGCCAGCAGCTTAGGGACGGCTGGGTATAATTCACCCCTCCACTTT.

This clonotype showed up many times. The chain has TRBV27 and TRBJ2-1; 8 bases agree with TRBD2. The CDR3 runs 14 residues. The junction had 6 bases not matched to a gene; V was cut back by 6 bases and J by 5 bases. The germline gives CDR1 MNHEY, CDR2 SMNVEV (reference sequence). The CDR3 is CASRKRETNNEQFF. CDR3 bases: TGTGCCAGCAGAAAGCGGGAGACCAACAATGAGCAGTTCTTC.

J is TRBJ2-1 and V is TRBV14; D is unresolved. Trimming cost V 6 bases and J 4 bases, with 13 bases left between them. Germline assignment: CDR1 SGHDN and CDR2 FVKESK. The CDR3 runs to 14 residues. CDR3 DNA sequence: TGTGCCAGCAGTCTATACTCCCAATACAATGAGCAGTTCTTC. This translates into CASSLYSQYNEQFF.

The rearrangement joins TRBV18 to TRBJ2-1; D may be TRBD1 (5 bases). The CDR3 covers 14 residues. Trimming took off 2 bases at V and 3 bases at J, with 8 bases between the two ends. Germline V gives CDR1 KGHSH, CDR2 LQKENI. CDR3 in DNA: TGTGCCAGCTCACCAGACAGTAACTACAATGAGCAGTTCTTC. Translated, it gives CASSPDSNYNEQFF. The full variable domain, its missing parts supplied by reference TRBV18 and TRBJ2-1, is NAGVMQNPRHLVRRRGQEARLRCSPMKGHSHVYWYRQLPEEGLKFMVYLQKENIIDESGMPKERFSAEFPKEGPSILRIQQVVRGDSAAYFCASSPDSNYNEQFFGPGTRLTVL.

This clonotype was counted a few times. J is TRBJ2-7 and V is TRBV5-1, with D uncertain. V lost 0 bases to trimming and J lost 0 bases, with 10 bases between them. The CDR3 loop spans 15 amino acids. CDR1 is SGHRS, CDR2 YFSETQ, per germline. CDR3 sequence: CASSLGGLSSYEQYF. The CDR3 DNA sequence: TGCGCCAGCAGCTTGGGTGGCCTTAGCTCCTACGAGCAGTACTTC. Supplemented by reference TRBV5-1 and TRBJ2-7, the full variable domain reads KAGVTQTPRYLIKTRGQQVTLSCSPISGHRSVSWYQQTPGQGLQFLFEYFSETQRNKGNFPGRFSGRQFSNSRSEMNVSTLELGDSALYLCASSLGGLSSYEQYFGPGTRLTVT.

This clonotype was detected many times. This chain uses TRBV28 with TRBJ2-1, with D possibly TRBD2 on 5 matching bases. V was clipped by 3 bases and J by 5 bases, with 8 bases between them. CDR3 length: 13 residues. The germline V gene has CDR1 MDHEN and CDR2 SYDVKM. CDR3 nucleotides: TGTGCCAGCAGTTTTCCCGGGGACAATGAGCAGTTCTTC. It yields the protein CASSFPGDNEQFF.

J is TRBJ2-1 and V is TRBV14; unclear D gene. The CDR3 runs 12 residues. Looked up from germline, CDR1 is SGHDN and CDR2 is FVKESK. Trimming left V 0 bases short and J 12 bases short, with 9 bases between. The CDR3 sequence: CASSQEYRRQFF. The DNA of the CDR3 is TGTGCCAGCAGCCAAGAATATCGTCGGCAGTTCTTC.

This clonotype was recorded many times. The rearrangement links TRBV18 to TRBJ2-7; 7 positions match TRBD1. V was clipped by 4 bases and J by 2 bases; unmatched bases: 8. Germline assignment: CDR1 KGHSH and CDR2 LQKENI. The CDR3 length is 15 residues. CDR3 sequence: CASSRVQGETYEQYF. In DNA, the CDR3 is TGTGCCAGCTCACGGGTGCAGGGGGAGACCTACGAGCAGTACTTC.

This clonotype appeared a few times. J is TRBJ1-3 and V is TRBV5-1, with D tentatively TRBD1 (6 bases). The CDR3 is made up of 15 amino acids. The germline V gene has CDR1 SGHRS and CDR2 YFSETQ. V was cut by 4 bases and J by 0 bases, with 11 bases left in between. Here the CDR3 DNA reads TGCGCCAGCAGCGCCCAGGGGAGCTCTGGAAACACCATATATTTT. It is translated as CASSAQGSSGNTIYF.

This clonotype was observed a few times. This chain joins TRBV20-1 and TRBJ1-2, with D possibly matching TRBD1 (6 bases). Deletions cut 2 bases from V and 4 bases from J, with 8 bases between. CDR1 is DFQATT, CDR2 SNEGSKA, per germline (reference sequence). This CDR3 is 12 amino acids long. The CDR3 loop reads CSARQGIYGYTF. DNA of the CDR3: TGCAGTGCTAGACAGGGGATCTATGGCTACACCTTC.